The clone carrying this TCR beta chain was seen a handful of times. The junction departs from germline at one end; a sequencing error may be responsible. In germline, CDR1 is MGHRA, CDR2 YSYEKL. The CDR3 runs 16 residues. Authors of the study amplified TCR beta CDR3 regions from RNA transcripts. RT-PCR in the first round (using the HTBI primer set) targeted the TCR CDR3. TCRdb independently ran MiXCR on the multiplex PCR reads; one entry per CDR3 protein. Of hundreds of thousands of distinct CDR3 sequences listed, about 38% were seen once; the top ten hold 7.5% to 9.5%. These data originate in a study of T cells in Graves' hyperthyroidism and ophthalmopathy.

Material for sequencing was blood. The V call is TRBV4-1, the J call TRBJ2-7; 12 nucleotides match TRBD2. The source is a young man with Graves' hyperthyroidism. CDR3 coding DNA: TGCGCCAGCAGCCAAGACCCTAGCGGGAGGGTCTACGGGCAGTACTTC. Encoded protein: CASSQDPSGRVYGQYF.